A selection of T cell receptor beta chains follows, all from one sample in a study of blood T cells in healthy people across ages. Using its own MiXCR run on the 5' RACE reads, TCRdb lists one record per CDR3 protein. The profile covers 1.5 million to 2 million distinct CDR3 sequences, with around half appearing a single time and over 2% taken by the ten largest. The specimen sequenced was blood. All receptors derive from a woman in her forties in good health. CDR3s include the opening cysteine and the closing phenylalanine or tryptophan. Fields, in order: V gene, D gene, clone size, J gene, CDR3 DNA, CDR3 protein. A D gene is named only where the DNA matches it firmly. Clone size is not always given. Where it is, it says once, few, many or a class for expanded clones.

V gene: TRBV5-1; D gene: TRBD1; clone size: -; J gene: TRBJ2-5; CDR3 DNA: TGCGCCAGCAACACGGACAGGGGGTTGAAAGAGACCCAGTACTTC; CDR3 protein: CASNTDRGLKETQYF
V gene: TRBV29-1; D gene: -; clone size: few; J gene: TRBJ2-1; CDR3 DNA: TGCAGCGTTGGGGGGCTAAGCTCCTACAATGAGCAGTTCTTC; CDR3 protein: CSVGGLSSYNEQFF
V gene: TRBV5-1; D gene: -; clone size: -; J gene: TRBJ1-5; CDR3 DNA: TGCGCCAGCAGCTCCGTACGGCCCCAGCATTTT; CDR3 protein: CASSSVRPQHF
V gene: TRBV5-1; D gene: -; clone size: -; J gene: TRBJ2-5; CDR3 DNA: TGCGCCAGCAGCTTGGGTGGCAGGGCCAAGGAGACCCAGTACTTC; CDR3 protein: CASSLGGRAKETQYF
V gene: TRBV7-9; D gene: TRBD1; clone size: -; J gene: TRBJ1-1; CDR3 DNA: TGTGCCAGCAGCCCATTGACAGGGGGCGAGTACACTGAAGCTTTCTTT; CDR3 protein: CASSPLTGGEYTEAFF
V gene: TRBV6-1; D gene: TRBD1; clone size: -; J gene: TRBJ1-5; CDR3 DNA: TGTGCCAGCAGCGCGGACAGGGGTGGTCAGCTCCAGCATTTT; CDR3 protein: CASSADRGGQLQHF
V gene: TRBV5-1; D gene: -; clone size: -; J gene: TRBJ2-7; CDR3 DNA: TGCGCCAGGGGGGTCTTGCCCTACAATGAGCAGTACTTC; CDR3 protein: CARGVLPYNEQYF
V gene: TRBV3-1; D gene: TRBD2; clone size: many; J gene: TRBJ2-3; CDR3 DNA: TGTGCCAGCAGCCAACTAGCGGGGGCGAGCACAGATACGCAGTATTTT; CDR3 protein: CASSQLAGASTDTQYF
V gene: TRBV7-2; D gene: TRBD1; clone size: few; J gene: TRBJ1-5; CDR3 DNA: TGTGCCAGCAGCCCGGGACAGGTTAGCAATCAGCCCCAGCATTTT; CDR3 protein: CASSPGQVSNQPQHF
V gene: TRBV20-1; D gene: -; clone size: -; J gene: TRBJ1-4; CDR3 DNA: TGCAGTGCTAGAGAGGGCAGATTAAATGAAAAACTGTTTTTT; CDR3 protein: CSAREGRLNEKLFF
V gene: TRBV5-6; D gene: TRBD1; clone size: few; J gene: TRBJ2-1; CDR3 DNA: TGTGCCAGCAGCTCCTTAGACAGGGGGGCGCTTATGCAGTTCTTC; CDR3 protein: CASSSLDRGALMQFF